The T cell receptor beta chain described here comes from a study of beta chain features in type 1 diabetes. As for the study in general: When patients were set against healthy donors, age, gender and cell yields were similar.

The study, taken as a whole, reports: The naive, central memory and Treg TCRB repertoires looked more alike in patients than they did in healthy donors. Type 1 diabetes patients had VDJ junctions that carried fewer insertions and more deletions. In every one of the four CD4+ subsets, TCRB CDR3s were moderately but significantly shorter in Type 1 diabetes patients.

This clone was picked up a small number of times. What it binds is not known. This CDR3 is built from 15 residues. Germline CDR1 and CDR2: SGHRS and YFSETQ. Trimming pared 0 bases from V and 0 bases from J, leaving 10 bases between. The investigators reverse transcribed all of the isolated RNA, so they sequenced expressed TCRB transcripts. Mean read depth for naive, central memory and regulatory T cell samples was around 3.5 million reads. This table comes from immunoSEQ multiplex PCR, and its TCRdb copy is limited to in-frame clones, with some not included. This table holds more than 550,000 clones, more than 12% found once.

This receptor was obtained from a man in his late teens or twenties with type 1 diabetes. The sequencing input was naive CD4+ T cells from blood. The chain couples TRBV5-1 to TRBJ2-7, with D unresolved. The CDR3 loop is CASSLDATRSYEQYF. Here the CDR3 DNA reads TGCGCCAGCAGCTTGGACGCAACCCGCTCCTACGAGCAGTACTTC.